The 15 T cell receptor beta chains below come from one sample, sequenced in a study of CD8 T cells in ankylosing spondylitis. In TCRdb, the 5' RACE reads were re-called with MiXCR into one record per CDR3 protein. The data hold tens of thousands of distinct CDR3 sequences, with about 27% observed a single time. Sequencing was done on a sample of blood, either unsorted or a sorted T cell fraction (not recorded which). The receptors were gathered from a male donor with ankylosing spondylitis or in good health (not recorded which).

This rearrangement joins TRBV20-1 to TRBJ2-5, with D perhaps matching TRBD2 (5 bases). Deletions cut 0 bases from V and 3 bases from J, with 14 bases between. Germline CDR1 is DFQATT and CDR2 is SNEGSKA (reference sequence). This CDR3 contains 15 residues. CDR3 in amino acids: CSARDGRDSEETQYF. The CDR3 DNA reads as TGCAGTGCTAGAGATGGAAGGGATAGCGAAGAGACCCAGTACTTC.

The chain couples TRBV7-9 to TRBJ1-4; D is unclear. The CDR3 loop spans 16 amino acids. From germline, CDR1 is SEHNR and CDR2 FQNEAQ (reference sequence). V lost 0 bases to trimming and J lost 8 bases, with 16 bases between them. The CDR3 here is CASSLALVGEGEKLFF. The DNA for the CDR3 is TGTGCCAGCAGCTTAGCCCTGGTCGGGGAAGGGGAAAAACTGTTTTTT.

This clonotype was seen a handful of times. The chain carries TRBV5-1 and TRBJ2-1; D tentatively reads TRBD1 or TRBD2 (5 bases each). V lost 2 bases and J lost 3, with 12 bases in between. The CDR3 is 15 residues long. Per germline, CDR1 SGHRS and CDR2 YFSETQ. CDR3 in DNA: TGCGCCAGCAGCTTCCGGAGGACAAACTACAATGAGCAGTTCTTC. This sequence encodes CASSFRRTNYNEQFF.

This chain links TRBV6-2 or TRBV6-3 with TRBJ1-2, with 8 bases that match TRBD1. J gave up 4 bases and V 6 bases, and 7 bases lay outside the gene matches. The CDR3 contains 14 residues. Germline CDR1 MNHEY, CDR2 SVGEGT. The CDR3 bases are TGTGCCAGCAGCCCTTGGGGACAGGCCTATGGCTACACCTTC. It translates to CASSPWGQAYGYTF.

This clonotype appeared a few times. CDR3 nucleotides: TGCGCCAGCAGCTTGAGGGGACACAGCTCTGGAAACACCATATATTTT. Translated, it gives CASSLRGHSSGNTIYF. The chain uses TRBV5-1 and TRBJ1-3, with D tentatively TRBD1 (6 bases). The V gene lost 1 base and the J gene lost 0 bases, with 11 bases spanning the gap. The V gene's germline CDR1 is SGHRS and CDR2 YFSETQ. The CDR3 is made up of 16 amino acids.

V is TRBV20-1 and J is TRBJ1-4; D is unclear. The CDR3 extends over 16 amino acids. Trimming pared 4 bases from V and 0 bases from J, leaving 15 bases between. The germline V gene encodes CDR1 DFQATT and CDR2 SNEGSKA (reference sequence). CDR3 region: CSAKSSASPTNEKLFF. The CDR3 DNA sequence: TGCAGTGCTAAGAGTTCTGCCTCACCAACTAATGAAAAACTGTTTTTT.

This chain uses TRBV29-1 with TRBJ2-2; 10 nucleotides line up with TRBD2. Per germline, CDR1 SQVTM and CDR2 ANQGSEA. V shed 4 bases, J shed 7 bases, and the junction held 6 bases outside the gene matches. The CDR3 has 14 amino acids. Here the CDR3 reads CSVGSLAGVGELFF. DNA of the CDR3: TGCAGCGTTGGGTCCCTAGCGGGAGTCGGGGAGCTGTTTTTT.

This clonotype appeared many times. The V call is TRBV20-1, the J call TRBJ1-6; possible D gene TRBD1, 6 bases. CDR3 length: 13 amino acids. From germline, CDR1 is DFQATT and CDR2 SNEGSKA (reference sequence). Trimming removed 5 bases at V and 8 bases at J, with 13 bases between. CDR3 region: CSADQGSYSPLHF. Here the CDR3 DNA reads TGCAGTGCTGACCAGGGGAGTTATTCACCCCTCCACTTT.

V and J are TRBV7-9 and TRBJ2-2; tentative D call: TRBD1 (6 bases). Trimming took off 5 bases at V and 1 base at J, with 11 bases between the two ends. Germline CDR1 SEHNR, CDR2 FQNEAQ (reference sequence). This CDR3 spans 15 amino acids. The CDR3 loop reads CASSRLTGNTGELFF. The CDR3 DNA follows: TGTGCCAGCAGCCGACTGACAGGGAACACCGGGGAGCTGTTTTTT.

This clonotype was observed a handful of times. This chain links TRBV7-9 with TRBJ2-2; D may be TRBD2 (6 bases). Germline lookup yields CDR1 SEHNR and CDR2 FQNEAQ (reference sequence). The CDR3 totals 15 residues. The V end was cut by 0 bases, the J end by 4 bases, with 9 bases between. CDR3 protein: CASSLAGLLTGELFF. DNA of the CDR3: TGTGCCAGCAGCTTAGCGGGACTCCTCACCGGGGAGCTGTTTTTT.

The chain is built from TRBV7-2 and TRBJ2-7; D remains unclear. V lost 5 bases and J 1 base, leaving 15 bases between the germline ends. The CDR3 length is 15 residues. Germline V CDR1 and CDR2: SGHTA, FQGNSA. The CDR3 loop is CASSRAVGKSYEQYF. CDR3 bases: TGTGCCAGCAGCCGGGCAGTGGGGAAGTCCTACGAGCAGTACTTC. Combining the CDR3 with reference TRBV7-2 and TRBJ2-7 gives the whole variable domain GAGVSQSPSNKVTEKGKDVELRCDPISGHTALYWYRQSLGQGLEFLIYFQGNSAPDKSGLPSDRFSAERTGGSVSTLTIQRTQQEDSAVYLCASSRAVGKSYEQYFGPGTRLTVT.

The genes are TRBV6-5 and TRBJ1-3; possible D gene TRBD1, 5 bases. The V end lost 4 bases, the J end lost 3 bases, and 10 bases lay between the germline ends. Germline V CDR1 and CDR2: MNHEY, SVGAGI. CDR3 length: 14 amino acids. The CDR3 coding sequence is TGTGCCAGCAGTTTTGACAGATTTGGAAACACCATATATTTT. Translated: CASSFDRFGNTIYF.

The CDR3 nucleotides read TGTGCCAGCAGCCCCGGGACAGGGGACGTCAATCAGCCCCAGCATTTT. It is translated as CASSPGTGDVNQPQHF. The chain couples TRBV3-1 to TRBJ1-5; TRBD1 agrees at 10 bases. The V and J ends lost 4 bases and 3 bases, in that order; junction bases with no gene match: 6. This CDR3 contains 16 residues. The germline CDR1 and CDR2 sequences are LGHDT and YNNKEL (reference sequence).

This clonotype was seen many times. V usage is TRBV20-1 and J usage is TRBJ2-7; D unclear. Trimming shortened V by 0 bases and J by 6 bases, and 12 bases separated the two germline ends. Germline values: CDR1 DFQATT, CDR2 SNEGSKA (reference sequence). There are 13 residues in the CDR3. As DNA, the CDR3 is TGCAGTGCTAGAGATACCATAGCAGGCGAGCAGTACTTC. It encodes CSARDTIAGEQYF.

The chain combines TRBV5-1 with TRBJ1-3; possibly TRBD1 for D (5 bases). Trimming pared 3 bases from V and 0 bases from J, leaving 10 bases between. The germline gives CDR1 SGHRS, CDR2 YFSETQ. The CDR3 length is 15 residues. CDR3 bases: TGCGCCAGCAGCTACGGGACCACCTCTGGAAACACCATATATTTT. This sequence encodes CASSYGTTSGNTIYF.